The 15 T cell receptor beta chains below come from one sample, sequenced in a study of cytomegalovirus exposure and HLA in healthy donors. The PCR was carried out with 60 Vbeta primers and 13 Jbeta primers. The protocol was immunoSEQ multiplex PCR, while the TCRdb copy is restricted to in-frame clones and leaves out a portion. The sample lists 160,000 or so clones; about 80% were seen once. The sequenced material came from PBMCs. Receptor source: a man aged 55 to 70 in good health and CMV-seronegative.

V usage is TRBV7-6 and J usage is TRBJ2-7; 7 nucleotides agree with TRBD2. This CDR3 comprises 16 residues. Germline lookup yields CDR1 SGHVS and CDR2 FNYEAQ. V lost 5 bases, J lost 2 bases, and 12 bases stayed unmatched. CDR3 loop: CASSVGQPGTTYEQYF. The CDR3 DNA reads TGTGCCAGCAGCGTAGGCCAACCCGGGACTACCTACGAGCAGTACTTC.

On this clone: One junction end disagrees with the germline gene, perhaps due to a read error. In DNA, the CDR3 is TGTGCCAGCAGCTTTGACAGTGGTGGCTACCCCTTC. Translating it yields CASSFDSGGYPF. The rearrangement links TRBV5-4 to TRBJ1-2, with TRBD1 as a possible D gene (5 bases). CDR3 length equals 12 residues. Germline V gene data show CDR1 as SGHNT and CDR2 as YYREEE (reference sequence).

This clone is a singleton in its sample. The chain uses TRBV19 and TRBJ1-1; 7 bases agree with TRBD1. J was trimmed by 1 base and V by 3 bases; bases with no gene match: 5. The length of the CDR3 is 15 residues. Germline CDR1 is LNHDA and CDR2 is SQIVND (reference sequence). CDR3 protein: CASSITGAPNTEAFF. CDR3 coding DNA: TGTGCCAGTAGTATTACAGGGGCGCCGAACACTGAAGCTTTCTTT.

The rearrangement uses TRBV23-1 and TRBJ2-6; TRBD1 agrees at 9 bases. TRBV23-1 is recorded as an ORF, its role being uncertain. V trimming: 2 bases; J trimming: 6 bases; junction bases outside the gene matches: 14. This CDR3 is built from 19 residues. CDR3: CASSQVRDRVTLSANVLTF. The CDR3 DNA reads TGCGCCAGCAGTCAAGTCCGGGACAGGGTTACTCTTTCGGCCAACGTCCTGACTTTC.

The V gene is TRBV5-1, the J gene TRBJ1-6; 7 bases fit TRBD1. With V trimmed by 3 bases and J by 7 bases, 4 bases remained unmatched. CDR3 length: 14 residues. Germline V lookup: CDR1 SGHRS, CDR2 YFSETQ. The CDR3 bases are TGCGCCAGCAGCTGGGACAGTACCAATTCACCCCTCCACTTT. It codes for CASSWDSTNSPLHF.

The chain has TRBV7-9 and TRBJ2-7; a weak D match, TRBD2 (5 bases). Trimming stripped 5 bases from V and 6 bases from J, with 14 bases between. The germline V gene has CDR1 SEHNR and CDR2 FQNEAQ (reference sequence). CDR3 length equals 13 residues. The CDR3 protein is CASSPSTSVEQYF. CDR3 nucleotide sequence: TGTGCCAGCAGCCCCTCCACTAGTGTCGAGCAGTACTTC.

The chain recombines TRBV10-2 with TRBJ2-3; 9 nucleotides agree with TRBD1. This CDR3 comprises 16 residues. V dropped 4 bases and J dropped 5; count of bases not matched to a gene: 10. The germline gives CDR1 WSHSY, CDR2 SAAADI. Here the CDR3 reads CASSGSRTGAEDTQYF. CDR3 DNA: TGCGCCAGCAGTGGGAGTAGGACAGGGGCGGAAGATACGCAGTATTTT.

J is TRBJ1-2 and V is TRBV7-6; D perhaps matches TRBD1 (6 bases). CDR3 length: 15 residues. Trimming took 6 bases from V and 7 from J, leaving 21 bases between them. Looked up from germline, CDR1 is SGHVS and CDR2 is FNYEAQ. CDR3 loop: CASSYGTPGRGGYTF. CDR3 coding DNA: TGTGCCAGCAGTTACGGGACACCGGGACGGGGTGGCTACACCTTC.

The rearrangement joins TRBV6-5 to TRBJ2-7; 7 positions agree with TRBD1. The germline gives CDR1 MNHEY, CDR2 SVGAGI. With V trimmed by 6 bases and J by 3 bases, 2 bases remained unmatched. This CDR3 is 12 amino acids long. The CDR3 sequence: CASRAGGYEQYF. In DNA, the CDR3 is TGTGCCAGCAGGGCAGGGGGCTACGAGCAGTACTTC.

The chain recombines TRBV27 with TRBJ2-1; 9 positions match TRBD2. V lost 3 bases, J lost 9 bases, and 12 bases stayed unmatched. This CDR3 has 16 amino acids. Germline CDR1 is MNHEY and CDR2 is SMNVEV (reference sequence). The CDR3 region has the DNA TGTGCCAGCAGTTTTCTTAGGGGACTAGCCGTGTTTGAGCAGTTCTTC. Amino acid sequence: CASSFLRGLAVFEQFF.

The rearrangement joins TRBV10-2 to TRBJ1-5, with 8 bases identical to TRBD1. Trimming took 2 bases from V and 6 from J; bases not matched to a gene: 9. Germline-derived CDR1 and CDR2 are WSHSY and SAAADI. The CDR3 covers 16 residues. The CDR3 reads CASSESWTGKGQPQHF. As DNA, the CDR3 is TGCGCCAGCAGTGAGAGCTGGACAGGGAAAGGTCAGCCCCAGCATTTT.

V gene TRBV19 combines with J gene TRBJ2-2, with D possibly matching TRBD1 (5 bases). V lost 9 bases and J 2 bases, leaving 13 bases between the germline ends. The germline V gene has CDR1 LNHDA and CDR2 SQIVND (reference sequence). This CDR3 comprises 14 residues. CDR3 amino acids: CASGSDSNTGELFF. The CDR3 region has the DNA TGTGCCAGCGGCTCCGACAGTAACACCGGGGAGCTGTTTTTT.

This rearrangement joins TRBV4-3 to TRBJ1-5; D not resolved. The CDR3 has 13 amino acids. Germline V gives CDR1 LGHNA, CDR2 YSLEER. Deletions cut 1 base from V and 4 bases from J, with 5 bases between. CDR3 amino acids: CASSQVRNQPQHF. The CDR3 nucleotides are TGCGCCAGCAGCCAAGTCCGGAATCAGCCCCAGCATTTT.

In DNA form, the CDR3 reads TGTGCCAGTGCCTTGGGCAGGGCCAGCACAGATACGCAGTATTTT. Protein sequence: CASALGRASTDTQYF. The chain links TRBV6-5 to TRBJ2-3, with a weak D call TRBD1 (5 bases). The CDR3 has 15 amino acids. The germline V and J ends were trimmed by 9 bases and 0 bases, with 16 bases remaining between them. The germline V gene encodes CDR1 MNHEY and CDR2 SVGAGI.

V gene TRBV27 combines with J gene TRBJ2-5; 13 bases fit TRBD2. Germline loops: CDR1 MNHEY, CDR2 SMNVEV (reference sequence). The CDR3 consists of 14 residues. V lost 8 bases to trimming and J lost 5 bases; unmatched junction nucleotides: 5. CDR3 amino acids: CASRTSGSWETQYF. The DNA for the CDR3 is TGTGCCAGCCGGACTAGCGGGAGCTGGGAGACCCAGTACTTC.